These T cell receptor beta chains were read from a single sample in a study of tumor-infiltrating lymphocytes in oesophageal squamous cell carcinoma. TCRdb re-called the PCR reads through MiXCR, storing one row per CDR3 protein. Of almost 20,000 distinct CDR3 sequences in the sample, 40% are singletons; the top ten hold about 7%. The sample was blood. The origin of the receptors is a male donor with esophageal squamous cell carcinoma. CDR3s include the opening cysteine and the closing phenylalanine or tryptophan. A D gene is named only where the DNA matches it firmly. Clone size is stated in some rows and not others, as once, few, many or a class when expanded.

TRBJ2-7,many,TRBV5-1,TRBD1,CASSPTGDPSGNEQYF,TGCGCCAGCAGCCCTACAGGGGACCCAAGTGGCAATGAGCAGTACTTC
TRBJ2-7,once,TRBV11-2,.,CASNPERTYEQYF,TGTGCCAGCAACCCGGAGCGCACCTACGAGCAGTACTTC
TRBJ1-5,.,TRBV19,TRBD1,CASSLGQEQPQHF,TGTGCCAGTAGTTTGGGACAGGAGCAGCCCCAGCATTTT
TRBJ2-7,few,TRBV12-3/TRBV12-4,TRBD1,CASSLGGTGGTYEQYF,TGTGCCAGCAGTTTAGGCGGGACAGGGGGGACCTACGAGCAGTACTTC
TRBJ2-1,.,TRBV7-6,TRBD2,CASSGAPGLAGELSYNEQFF,TGTGCCAGCAGCGGGGCACCGGGACTAGCGGGAGAGCTCTCCTACAATGAGCAGTTCTTC
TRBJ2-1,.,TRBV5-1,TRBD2,CASSLAPGGGTNEQFF,TGCGCCAGCAGCTTGGCCCCGGGAGGGGGAACCAATGAGCAGTTCTTC
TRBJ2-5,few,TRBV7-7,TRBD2,CASSLAGLAGGPRETQYF,TGTGCTAGCAGCTTAGCGGGGCTAGCGGGGGGGCCCAGAGAGACCCAGTACTTC
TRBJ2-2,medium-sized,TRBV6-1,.,CASSPQGLGGELFF,TGTGCCAGCAGCCCCCAGGGTTTGGGCGGGGAGCTGTTTTTT
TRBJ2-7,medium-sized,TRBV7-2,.,CASSPRGASYEQYF,TGTGCCAGCAGCCCTCGGGGGGCCTCCTACGAGCAGTACTTC
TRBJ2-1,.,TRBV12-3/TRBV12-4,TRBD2,CASSSGTSGDNEQFF,TGTGCCAGCAGTTCCGGGACTAGCGGAGACAATGAGCAGTTCTTC
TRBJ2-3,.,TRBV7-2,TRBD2,CASSQLAGVPDTQNF,TGTGCCAGCAGTCAACTAGCGGGAGTCCCAGATACGCAGAATTTT
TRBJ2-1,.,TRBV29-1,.,CSVRGGIGPSYNEQFF,TGCAGCGTAAGGGGGGGGATCGGCCCCTCCTACAATGAGCAGTTCTTC
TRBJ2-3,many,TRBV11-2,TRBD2,CASSLVSSGGTDTQYF,TGTGCCAGCAGCTTAGTGTCTAGCGGGGGCACAGATACGCAGTATTTT
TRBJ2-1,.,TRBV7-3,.,CASSLGSSGLANEQFF,TGTGCCAGCAGCTTAGGCAGTAGCGGTCTGGCCAATGAGCAGTTCTTC
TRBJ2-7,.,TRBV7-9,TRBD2,CASSLRTSGIYEQYF,TGTGCCAGCAGCTTAAGGACTAGCGGGATTTACGAGCAGTACTTC
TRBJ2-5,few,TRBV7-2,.,CASSLQRGAQETQYF,TGTGCCAGCAGCCTCCAACGGGGTGCTCAAGAGACCCAGTACTTC
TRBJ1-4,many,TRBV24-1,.,CATSPGSTNEKLFF,TGTGCCACCAGTCCAGGATCAACTAATGAAAAACTGTTTTTT
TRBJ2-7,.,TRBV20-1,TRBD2,CSASGRKASYEQYF,TGCAGCGCCAGCGGGAGGAAGGCCTCCTACGAGCAGTACTTC
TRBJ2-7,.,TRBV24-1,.,CTTSDPGAAVYEQYF,TGTACCACCAGTGACCCCGGAGCGGCTGTCTACGAGCAGTACTTC
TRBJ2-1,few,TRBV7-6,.,CASSLLISYNEQFF,TGTGCCAGCAGCTTATTGATCTCCTACAATGAGCAGTTCTTC
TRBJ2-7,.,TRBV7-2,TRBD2,CASSPGTSSYNEQYF,TGTGCCAGCAGCCCTGGGACTAGCTCCTACAATGAGCAGTACTTC
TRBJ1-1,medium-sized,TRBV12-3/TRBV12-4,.,CASSLAQVNTEAFF,TGTGCCAGCAGTTTAGCGCAGGTGAACACTGAAGCTTTCTTT
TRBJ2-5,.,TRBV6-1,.,CASSEGSFTLPQETQYF,TGTGCCAGCAGTGAAGGGAGCTTTACATTACCACAAGAGACCCAGTACTTC
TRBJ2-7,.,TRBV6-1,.,CASSEGWDPYYEQYF,TGTGCCAGCAGTGAAGGATGGGACCCCTACTACGAGCAGTACTTC
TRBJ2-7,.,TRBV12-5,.,CASGLSWTQENQYF,TGTGCTAGTGGTTTGTCATGGACACAAGAGAACCAGTACTTC
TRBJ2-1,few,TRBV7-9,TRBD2,CASSLRDGTSGNVEQFF,TGTGCCAGCAGCTTAAGAGACGGGACTAGCGGGAATGTTGAGCAGTTCTTC
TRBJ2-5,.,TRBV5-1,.,CASNWDSHNEQYF,TGCGCCAGTAATTGGGACTCACACAATGAGCAGTACTTC
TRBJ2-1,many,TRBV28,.,CASGTFGAGPYNEQFF,TGTGCCAGCGGTACTTTTGGGGCTGGCCCCTACAATGAGCAGTTCTTC